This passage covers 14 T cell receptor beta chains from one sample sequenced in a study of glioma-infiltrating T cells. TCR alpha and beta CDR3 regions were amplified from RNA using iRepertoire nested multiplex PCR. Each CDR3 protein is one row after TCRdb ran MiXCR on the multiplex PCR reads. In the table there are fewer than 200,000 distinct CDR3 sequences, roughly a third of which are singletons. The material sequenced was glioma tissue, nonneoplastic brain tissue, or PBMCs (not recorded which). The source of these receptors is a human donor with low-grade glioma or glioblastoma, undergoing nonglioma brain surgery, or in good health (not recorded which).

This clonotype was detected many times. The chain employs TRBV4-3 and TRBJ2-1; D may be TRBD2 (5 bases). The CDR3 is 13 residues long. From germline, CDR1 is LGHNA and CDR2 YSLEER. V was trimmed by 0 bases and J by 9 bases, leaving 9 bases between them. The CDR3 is CASSQEYGGEQFF. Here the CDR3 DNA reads TGCGCCAGCAGCCAAGAGTATGGAGGTGAGCAGTTCTTC.

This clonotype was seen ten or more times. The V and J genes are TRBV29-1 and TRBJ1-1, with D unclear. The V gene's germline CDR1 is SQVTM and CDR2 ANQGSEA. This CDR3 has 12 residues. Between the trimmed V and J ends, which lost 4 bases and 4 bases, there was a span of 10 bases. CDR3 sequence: CSVVNEGTEAFF. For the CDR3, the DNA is TGCAGCGTTGTGAATGAGGGCACTGAAGCTTTCTTT.

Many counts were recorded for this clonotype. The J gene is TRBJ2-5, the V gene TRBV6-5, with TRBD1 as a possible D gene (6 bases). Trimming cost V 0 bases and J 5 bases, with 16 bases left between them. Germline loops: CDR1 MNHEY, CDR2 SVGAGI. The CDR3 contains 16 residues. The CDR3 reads CASSYSGGEVTETQYF. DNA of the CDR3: TGTGCCAGCAGTTACTCTGGGGGCGAGGTTACCGAGACCCAGTACTTC.

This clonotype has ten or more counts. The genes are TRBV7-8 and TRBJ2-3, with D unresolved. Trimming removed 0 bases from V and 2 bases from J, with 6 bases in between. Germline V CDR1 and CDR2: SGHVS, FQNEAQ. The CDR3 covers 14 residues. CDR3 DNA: TGTGCCAGCAGCTTAGCGCGCTCCACAGATACGCAGTATTTT. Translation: CASSLARSTDTQYF.

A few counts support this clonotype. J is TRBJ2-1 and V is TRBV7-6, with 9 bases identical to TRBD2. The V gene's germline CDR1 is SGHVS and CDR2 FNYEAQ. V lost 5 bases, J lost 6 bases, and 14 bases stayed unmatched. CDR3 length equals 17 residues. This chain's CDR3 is CASSQRRGGAGGNEQFF. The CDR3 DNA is TGTGCCAGCAGCCAACGCAGGGGTGGAGCGGGAGGCAATGAGCAGTTCTTC.

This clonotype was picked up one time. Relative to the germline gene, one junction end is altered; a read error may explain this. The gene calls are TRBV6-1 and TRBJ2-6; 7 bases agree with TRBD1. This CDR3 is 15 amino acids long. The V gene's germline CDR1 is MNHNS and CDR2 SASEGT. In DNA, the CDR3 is TGTGCCAGCAGGAAACAGGGGTTAGGGGCCAACGCCCTGATTTTC. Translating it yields CASRKQGLGANALIF.

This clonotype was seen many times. CDR3 DNA sequence: TGTGCCAGCAGTCGCCCCGGACAGGGGGGATACGAGCAGTACTTC. This sequence encodes CASSRPGQGGYEQYF. The rearrangement joins TRBV6-1 to TRBJ2-7, with 10 bases that match TRBD1. V lost 5 bases to trimming and J lost 4 bases; unmatched junction nucleotides: 8. The V gene's germline CDR1 is MNHNS and CDR2 SASEGT. The CDR3 is made up of 15 amino acids.

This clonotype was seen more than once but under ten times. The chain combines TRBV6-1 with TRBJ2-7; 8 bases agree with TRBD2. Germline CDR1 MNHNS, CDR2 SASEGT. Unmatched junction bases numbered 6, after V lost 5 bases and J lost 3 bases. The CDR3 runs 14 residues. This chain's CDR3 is CASSYSGSIYEQYF. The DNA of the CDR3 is TGTGCCAGCAGTTACAGCGGGAGTATCTACGAGCAGTACTTC.

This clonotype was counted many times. CDR3 bases: TGTGCCAGTCACACGGGGCTCACCGAAAGTGAGGGCTACACCTTC. Amino acid sequence: CASHTGLTESEGYTF. The genes are TRBV7-2 and TRBJ1-2; possible D gene TRBD1, 5 bases. Germline V gene lookup returns CDR1 SGHTA and CDR2 FQGNSA. The V and J ends lost 9 bases and 8 bases respectively, with 25 bases between them. The CDR3 extends over 15 amino acids.

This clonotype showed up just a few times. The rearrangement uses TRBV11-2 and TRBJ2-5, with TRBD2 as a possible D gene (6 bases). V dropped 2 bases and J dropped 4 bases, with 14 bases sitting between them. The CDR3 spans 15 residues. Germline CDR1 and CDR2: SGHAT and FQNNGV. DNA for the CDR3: TGTGCCAGCAGCTTAAGGAGGGTCAACAGAGAGACCCAGTACTTC. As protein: CASSLRRVNRETQYF.

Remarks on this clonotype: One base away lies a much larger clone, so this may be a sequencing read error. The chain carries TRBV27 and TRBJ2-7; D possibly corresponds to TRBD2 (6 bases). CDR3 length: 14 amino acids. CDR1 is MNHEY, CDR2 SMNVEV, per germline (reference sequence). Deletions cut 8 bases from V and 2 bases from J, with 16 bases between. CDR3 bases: TGTGCCAGCGGTCCAATGACTAGGGCCTACGAGCAGTACTTC. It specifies CASGPMTRAYEQYF.

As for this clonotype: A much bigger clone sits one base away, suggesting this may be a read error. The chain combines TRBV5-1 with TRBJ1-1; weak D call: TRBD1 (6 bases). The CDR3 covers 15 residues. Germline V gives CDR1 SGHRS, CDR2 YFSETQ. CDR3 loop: CASSLFGTQNTEALF. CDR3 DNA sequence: TGCGCCAGCAGCTTGTTTGGGACACAGAACACTGAAGCTCTCTTT. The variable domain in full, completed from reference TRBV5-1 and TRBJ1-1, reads KAGVTQTPRYLIKTRGQQVTLSCSPISGHRSVSWYQQTPGQGLQFLFEYFSETQRNKGNFPGRFSGRQFSNSRSEMNVSTLELGDSALYLCASSLFGTQNTEALFGQGTRLTVV.

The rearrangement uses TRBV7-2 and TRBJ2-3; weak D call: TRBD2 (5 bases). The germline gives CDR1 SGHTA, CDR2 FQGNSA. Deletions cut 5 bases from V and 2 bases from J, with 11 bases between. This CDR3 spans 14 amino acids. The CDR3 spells CASSETIFTDTQYF. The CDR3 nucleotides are TGTGCCAGCAGCGAGACTATATTCACAGATACGCAGTATTTT.

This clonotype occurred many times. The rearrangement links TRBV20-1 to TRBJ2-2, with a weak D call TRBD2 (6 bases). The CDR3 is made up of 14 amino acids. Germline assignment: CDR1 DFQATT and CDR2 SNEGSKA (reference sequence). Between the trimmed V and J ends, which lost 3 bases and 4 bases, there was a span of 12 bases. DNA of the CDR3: TGCAGTGCTAGTTCCGGGACTTTCACCGGGGAGCTGTTTTTT. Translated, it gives CSASSGTFTGELFF.